This T cell receptor (beta chain) was identified during a study of response to subunit inactivated influenza vaccine. Overall study results and limits: Seasonal influenza vaccination, on each occasion, was suggested by the authors to recruit few new T cells.

As for this clonotype: The antigen remains unidentified.

The CDR3 totals 16 residues. Trimming at V came to 5 bases and at J to 0 bases, leaving 5 bases not matched to a gene. Germline V CDR1 and CDR2: SGHTA, FQGNSA. One entry per CDR3 protein results from TCRdb running MiXCR on the RT-PCR reads. The data show 500,000 to 600,000 distinct CDR3 sequences, about 11% seen once. The sequencing here drew on PBMCs from blood, taken on the day of vaccination. The source is a man over 45 who received an inactivated influenza vaccine. This chain connects TRBV7-2 to TRBJ2-1; 9 nucleotides agree with TRBD1. The CDR3 here is CASSTGTGISYNEQFF. The CDR3 DNA follows: TGTGCCAGCAGCACCGGGACAGGGATCTCCTACAATGAGCAGTTCTTC. Together with reference TRBV7-2 and TRBJ2-1, the CDR3 gives the full variable domain: GAGVSQSPSNKVTEKGKDVELRCDPISGHTALYWYRQSLGQGLEFLIYFQGNSAPDKSGLPSDRFSAERTGGSVSTLTIQRTQQEDSAVYLCASSTGTGISYNEQFFGPGTRLTVL.